The rows below give T cell receptor beta chains drawn from one sample of a study of T cells in tuberculosis. Clones were sequenced by immunoSEQ multiplex PCR, and TCRdb holds only the in-frame ones, with some missing. Of around 30,000 clones in the sample, approximately 90% were seen once. This sample comprised PBMCs, obtained at tuberculosis diagnosis. Every receptor here comes from an adult with tuberculosis. Each CDR3 is given with its conserved first and last residue. The order of the fields is clone size, V gene, D gene, J gene, CDR3 DNA, CDR3 protein. A D gene is named only where the DNA matches it firmly. Clone size is stated in some rows and not others, as once, few, many or a class when expanded.

clone_size: few; v_call: TRBV7-2; d_call: .; j_call: TRBJ1-2; cdr3_nt: TGTGCCAGCAGCTTAGTTTCGGACAGACTCGGTTCTAACTATGGCTACACCTTC; cdr3_aa: CASSLVSDRLGSNYGYTF
clone_size: .; v_call: TRBV5-1; d_call: TRBD1; j_call: TRBJ2-3; cdr3_nt: TGCGCCAGCACCATAACCCGCAGGGGGCTGGATACGCAGTATTTT; cdr3_aa: CASTITRRGLDTQYF
clone_size: .; v_call: TRBV9; d_call: TRBD1; j_call: TRBJ1-2; cdr3_nt: TGTGCCAGCAGCCTCGACAGGGGGCCAACTAACTATGGCTACACCTTC; cdr3_aa: CASSLDRGPTNYGYTF
clone_size: .; v_call: TRBV10-3; d_call: .; j_call: TRBJ1-2; cdr3_nt: TGTGCCATCAACCCGGGGGGAGACTATGGCTACACCTTC; cdr3_aa: CAINPGGDYGYTF
clone_size: .; v_call: TRBV5-6; d_call: .; j_call: TRBJ1-5; cdr3_nt: TGTGCCAGCAGCCCGGGACTCAATCAGCCCCAGCATTTT; cdr3_aa: CASSPGLNQPQHF
clone_size: .; v_call: TRBV5-1; d_call: TRBD1; j_call: TRBJ2-7; cdr3_nt: TGCGCCAGCAGCCCGGGGACAGGGAGCTCCTACGAGCAGTACTTC; cdr3_aa: CASSPGTGSSYEQYF
clone_size: .; v_call: TRBV30; d_call: .; j_call: TRBJ2-3; cdr3_nt: TGTGCCTGGAGTGTTGGCCTCACAGATACGCAGTATTTT; cdr3_aa: CAWSVGLTDTQYF
clone_size: .; v_call: TRBV6-1; d_call: .; j_call: TRBJ1-5; cdr3_nt: TGTGCCAGCACCGGGCGGGGGACACTAAATCAGCCCCAGCATTTT; cdr3_aa: CASTGRGTLNQPQHF
clone_size: .; v_call: TRBV27; d_call: TRBD2; j_call: TRBJ2-3; cdr3_nt: TGTGCCAGCAGTCCCTACCGGACTAGCGGAGATACAGATACGCAGTATTTT; cdr3_aa: CASSPYRTSGDTDTQYF
clone_size: .; v_call: TRBV2; d_call: .; j_call: TRBJ1-2; cdr3_nt: TGTGCCAGCGGGAGGGGACGGGGAGATTTCTATGGCTACACCTTC; cdr3_aa: CASGRGRGDFYGYTF
clone_size: .; v_call: TRBV7-2; d_call: TRBD1; j_call: TRBJ1-3; cdr3_nt: TGTGCCAGCAGCTTCGCTCAGGGGGTTTACTCTGGAAACACCATATATTTT; cdr3_aa: CASSFAQGVYSGNTIYF
clone_size: .; v_call: TRBV5-1; d_call: TRBD1; j_call: TRBJ1-1; cdr3_nt: TGCGCCAGCAGCCCGAGACAGGGCGGGGAGAGCACTGAAGCTTTCTTT; cdr3_aa: CASSPRQGGESTEAFF
clone_size: .; v_call: TRBV27; d_call: TRBD2; j_call: TRBJ2-7; cdr3_nt: TGTGCCAGCAGTTTTGGGGCTAGCGGCCCTAGCTCCTACGAGCAGTACTTC; cdr3_aa: CASSFGASGPSSYEQYF
clone_size: once; v_call: TRBV10-1; d_call: .; j_call: TRBJ1-5; cdr3_nt: TGCGCCAGCAGTGAAGGGGATCAGCCCCAGCATTTT; cdr3_aa: CASSEGDQPQHF
clone_size: .; v_call: TRBV27; d_call: .; j_call: TRBJ1-1; cdr3_nt: TGTGCCAGCAGTTCCAAACTACCGAACACTGAAGCTTTCTTT; cdr3_aa: CASSSKLPNTEAFF